This paragraph covers one T cell receptor (beta chain) sequence. Under the authors' procedure: Cell counts per sample came from amplifying reference gene primers. Assay: immunoSEQ multiplex PCR; the TCRdb copy retains only in-frame clones and omits some. V, J and clone size were drawn from that table, and D and trimming were deduced from the DNA. The sample shows fewer than 300,000 clones, about 86% of them seen only once. Seattle researchers signed up patients amid active infection and tracked them longitudinally. This sample was included in a study of blood T cell repertoires in COVID-19. In the study overall: Acute and convalescent COVID-19 samples came from the United States, Italy and Spain.

CDR1 is LGHNA and CDR2 is YSLEER in the germline V gene. V lost 1 base to trimming and J lost 6 bases, with 10 bases between them. This CDR3 is 15 amino acids long. This TCR was sampled from a person between 65 and 79 years old with COVID-19, enrolled during active disease. The source material was peripheral blood. The V and J genes are TRBV4-3 and TRBJ1-6; D remains ambiguous. CDR3 protein: CASSQAGFGNSPLHF. The CDR3 nucleotides are TGCGCCAGCAGCCAAGCGGGTTTTGGTAATTCACCCCTCCACTTT.